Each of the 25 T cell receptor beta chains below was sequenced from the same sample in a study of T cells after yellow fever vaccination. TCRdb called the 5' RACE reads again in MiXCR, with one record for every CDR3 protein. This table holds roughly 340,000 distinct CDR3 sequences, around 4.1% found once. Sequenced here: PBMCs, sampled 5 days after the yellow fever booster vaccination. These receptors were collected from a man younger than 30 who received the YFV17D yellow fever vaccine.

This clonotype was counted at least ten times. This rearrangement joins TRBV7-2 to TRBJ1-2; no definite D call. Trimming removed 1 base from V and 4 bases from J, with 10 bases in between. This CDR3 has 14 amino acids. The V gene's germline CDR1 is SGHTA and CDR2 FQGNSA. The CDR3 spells CASSLEIKSYGYTF. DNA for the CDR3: TGTGCCAGCAGCTTAGAGATCAAGTCCTATGGCTACACCTTC.

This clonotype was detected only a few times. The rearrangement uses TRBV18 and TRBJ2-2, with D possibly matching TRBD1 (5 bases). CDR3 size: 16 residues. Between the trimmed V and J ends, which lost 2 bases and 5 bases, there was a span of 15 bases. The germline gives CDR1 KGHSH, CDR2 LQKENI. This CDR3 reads CASSPKARAGTGELFF. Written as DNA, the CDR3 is TGTGCCAGCTCACCAAAGGCCAGGGCAGGTACCGGGGAGCTGTTTTTT.

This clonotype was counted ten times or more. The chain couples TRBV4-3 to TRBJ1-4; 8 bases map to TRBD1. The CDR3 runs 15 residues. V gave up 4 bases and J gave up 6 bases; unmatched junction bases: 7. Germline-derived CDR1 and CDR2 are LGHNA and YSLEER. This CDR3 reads CASSPSGRGHEKLFF. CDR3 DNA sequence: TGCGCCAGCAGCCCCTCGGGCAGGGGGCATGAAAAACTGTTTTTT.

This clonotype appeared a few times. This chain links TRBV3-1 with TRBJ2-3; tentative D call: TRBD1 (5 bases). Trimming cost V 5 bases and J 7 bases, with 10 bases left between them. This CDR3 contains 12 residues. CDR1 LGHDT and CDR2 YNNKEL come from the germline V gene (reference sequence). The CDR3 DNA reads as TGTGCCAGCAGCGTAAGACAGAATACGCAGTATTTT. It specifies CASSVRQNTQYF.

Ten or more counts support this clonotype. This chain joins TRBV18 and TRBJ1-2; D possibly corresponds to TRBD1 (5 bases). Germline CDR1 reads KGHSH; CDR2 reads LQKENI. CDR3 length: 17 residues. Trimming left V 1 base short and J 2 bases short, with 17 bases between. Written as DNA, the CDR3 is TGTGCCAGCTCACCACGCGTTGGGGGAGCCGAAAACTATGGCTACACCTTC. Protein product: CASSPRVGGAENYGYTF.

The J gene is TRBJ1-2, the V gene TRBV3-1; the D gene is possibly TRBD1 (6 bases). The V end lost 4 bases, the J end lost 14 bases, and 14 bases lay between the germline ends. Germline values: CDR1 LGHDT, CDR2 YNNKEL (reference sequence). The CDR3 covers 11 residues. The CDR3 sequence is CASSPGQSLTF. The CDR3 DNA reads TGTGCCAGCAGCCCCGGACAGTCTCTTACCTTC.

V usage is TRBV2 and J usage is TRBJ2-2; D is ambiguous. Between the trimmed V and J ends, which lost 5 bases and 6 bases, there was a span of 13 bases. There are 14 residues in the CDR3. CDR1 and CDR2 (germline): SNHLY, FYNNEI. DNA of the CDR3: TGTGCCAGCAGTCGAGACTGGGATGCCGGGGAGCTGTTTTTT. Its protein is CASSRDWDAGELFF.

CDR3 DNA: TGCAGCGTTGTTTGGCAGGACTATGGCTACACCTTC. The encoded protein is CSVVWQDYGYTF. The chain combines TRBV29-1 with TRBJ1-2, with unresolved D. Germline values: CDR1 SQVTM, CDR2 ANQGSEA. CDR3 length: 12 amino acids. Trimming removed 4 bases from V and 3 bases from J, with 9 bases in between.

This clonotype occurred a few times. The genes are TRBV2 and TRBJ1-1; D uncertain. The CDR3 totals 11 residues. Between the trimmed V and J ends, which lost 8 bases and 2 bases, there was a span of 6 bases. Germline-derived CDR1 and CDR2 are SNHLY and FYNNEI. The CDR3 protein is CASHKNTEAFF. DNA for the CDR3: TGTGCCAGCCACAAAAACACTGAAGCTTTCTTT.

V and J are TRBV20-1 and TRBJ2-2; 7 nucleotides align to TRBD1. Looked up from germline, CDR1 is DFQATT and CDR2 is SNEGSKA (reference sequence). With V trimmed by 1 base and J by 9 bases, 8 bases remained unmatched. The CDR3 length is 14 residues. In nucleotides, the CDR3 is TGCAGTGCTAGAGTAGGGGGCAGGGCGCGGGAGCTGTTTTTT. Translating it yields CSARVGGRARELFF.

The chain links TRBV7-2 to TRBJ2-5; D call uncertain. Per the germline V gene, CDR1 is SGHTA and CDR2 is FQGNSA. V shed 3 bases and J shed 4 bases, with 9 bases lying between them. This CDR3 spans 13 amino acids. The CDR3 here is CASSFKGSETQYF. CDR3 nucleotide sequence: TGTGCCAGCAGCTTTAAAGGATCAGAGACCCAGTACTTC.

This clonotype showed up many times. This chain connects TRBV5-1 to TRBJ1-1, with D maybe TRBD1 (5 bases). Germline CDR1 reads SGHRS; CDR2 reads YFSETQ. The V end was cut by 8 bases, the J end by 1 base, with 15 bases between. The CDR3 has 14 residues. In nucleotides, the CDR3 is TGCGCCAGTAAAACGGGGACTCCGAACACTGAAGCTTTCTTT. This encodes CASKTGTPNTEAFF.

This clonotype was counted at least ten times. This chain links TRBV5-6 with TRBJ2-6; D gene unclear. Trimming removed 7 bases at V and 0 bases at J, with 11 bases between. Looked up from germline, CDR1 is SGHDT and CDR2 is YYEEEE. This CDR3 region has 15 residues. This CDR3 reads CASGSYSSGANVLTF. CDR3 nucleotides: TGTGCCAGCGGATCATACAGCTCTGGGGCCAACGTCCTGACTTTC.

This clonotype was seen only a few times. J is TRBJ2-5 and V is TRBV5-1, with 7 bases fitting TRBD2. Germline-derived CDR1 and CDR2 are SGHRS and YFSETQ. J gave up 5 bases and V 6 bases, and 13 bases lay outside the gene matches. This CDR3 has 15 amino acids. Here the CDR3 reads CASKSSSGDGETQYF. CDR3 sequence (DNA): TGCGCCAGCAAAAGTTCCAGCGGGGACGGGGAGACCCAGTACTTC.

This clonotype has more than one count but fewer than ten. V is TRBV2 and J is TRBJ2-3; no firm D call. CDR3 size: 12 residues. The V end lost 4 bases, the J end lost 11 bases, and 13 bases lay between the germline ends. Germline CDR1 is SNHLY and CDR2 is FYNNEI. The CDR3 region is CASSVRVAKQYF. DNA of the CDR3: TGTGCCAGCAGTGTCCGGGTCGCAAAGCAGTATTTT.

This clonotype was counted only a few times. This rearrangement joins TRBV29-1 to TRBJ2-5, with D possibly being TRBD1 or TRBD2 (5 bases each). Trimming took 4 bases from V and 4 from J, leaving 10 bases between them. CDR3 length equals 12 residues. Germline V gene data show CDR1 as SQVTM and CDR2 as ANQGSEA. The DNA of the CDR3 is TGCAGCGTTGGTTTTGGGGGAGAGACCCAGTACTTC. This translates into CSVGFGGETQYF.

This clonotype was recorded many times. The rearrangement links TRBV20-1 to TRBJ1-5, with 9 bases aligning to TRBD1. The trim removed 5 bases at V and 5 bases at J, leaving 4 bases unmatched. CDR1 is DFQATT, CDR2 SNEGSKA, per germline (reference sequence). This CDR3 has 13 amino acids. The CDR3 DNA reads TGCAGTGCTTGGGGACAGGGACATCAGCCCCAGCATTTT. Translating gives CSAWGQGHQPQHF.

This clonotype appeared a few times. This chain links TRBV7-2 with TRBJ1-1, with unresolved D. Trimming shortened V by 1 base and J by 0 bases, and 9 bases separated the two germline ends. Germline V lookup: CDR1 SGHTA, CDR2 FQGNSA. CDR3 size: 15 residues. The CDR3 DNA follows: TGTGCCAGCAGCTTAGTTGCGGCGATGAACACTGAAGCTTTCTTT. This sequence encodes CASSLVAAMNTEAFF.

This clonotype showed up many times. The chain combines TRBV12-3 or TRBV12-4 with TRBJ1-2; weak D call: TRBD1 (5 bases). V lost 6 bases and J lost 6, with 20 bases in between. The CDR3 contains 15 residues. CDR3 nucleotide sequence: TGTGCCAGCAGCTTCCGGTGGACATTTTATGATGGCTACACCTTC. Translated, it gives CASSFRWTFYDGYTF.

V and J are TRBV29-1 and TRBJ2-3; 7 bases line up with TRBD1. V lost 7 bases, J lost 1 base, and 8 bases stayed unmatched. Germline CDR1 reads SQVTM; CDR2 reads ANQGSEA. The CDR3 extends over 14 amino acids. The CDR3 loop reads CSAKIGQGTDTQYF. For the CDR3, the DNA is TGCAGCGCCAAAATTGGACAGGGCACAGATACGCAGTATTTT.

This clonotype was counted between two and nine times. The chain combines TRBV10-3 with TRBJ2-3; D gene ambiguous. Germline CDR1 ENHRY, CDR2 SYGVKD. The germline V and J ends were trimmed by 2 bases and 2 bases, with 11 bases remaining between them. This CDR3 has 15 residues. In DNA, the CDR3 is TGTGCCATCAGTGAGGGACGATTTAACACAGATACGCAGTATTTT. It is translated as CAISEGRFNTDTQYF.

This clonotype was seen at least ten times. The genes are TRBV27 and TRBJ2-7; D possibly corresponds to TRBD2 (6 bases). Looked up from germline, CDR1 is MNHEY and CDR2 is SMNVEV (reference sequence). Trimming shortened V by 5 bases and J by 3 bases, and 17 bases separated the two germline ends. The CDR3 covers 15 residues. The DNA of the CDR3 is TGTGCCAGCAGTCAAAAGCCCGGGAGAGGCTACGAGCAGTACTTC. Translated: CASSQKPGRGYEQYF.

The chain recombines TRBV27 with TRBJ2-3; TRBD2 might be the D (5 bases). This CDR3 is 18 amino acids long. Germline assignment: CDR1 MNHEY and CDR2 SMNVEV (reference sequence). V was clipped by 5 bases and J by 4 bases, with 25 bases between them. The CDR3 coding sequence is TGTGCCAGCAGTAACCCGATAGCCGCTCCTAGCACCGCAGATACGCAGTATTTT. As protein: CASSNPIAAPSTADTQYF.

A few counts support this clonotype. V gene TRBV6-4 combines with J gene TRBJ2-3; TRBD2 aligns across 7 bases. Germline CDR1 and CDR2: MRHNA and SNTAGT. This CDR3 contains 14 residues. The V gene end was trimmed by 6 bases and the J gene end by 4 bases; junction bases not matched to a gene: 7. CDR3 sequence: CASSLMGGADTQYF. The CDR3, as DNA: TGTGCCAGCAGCCTCATGGGGGGGGCAGATACGCAGTATTTT.

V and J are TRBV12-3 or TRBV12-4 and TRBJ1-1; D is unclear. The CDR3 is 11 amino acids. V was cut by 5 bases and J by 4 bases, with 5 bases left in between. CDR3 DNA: TGTGCCAGCAGTCGGATCACTGAAGCTTTCTTT. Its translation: CASSRITEAFF.